This T cell receptor beta chain is from a study of blood T cell repertoires in COVID-19. CDR3 length equals 15 residues. V lost 1 base to trimming and J lost 2 bases, with 11 bases between them. Per the germline V gene, CDR1 is SGHTA and CDR2 is FQGNSA. Measured with immunoSEQ multiplex PCR; TCRdb has only the in-frame clones, and not every one. The sample lists more than 150,000 clones, about nine tenths seen once, with less than 25% in the top ten. The V call is TRBV7-2, the J call TRBJ1-2; D remains ambiguous. This receptor was identified in a man in his 70s with active or convalescent COVID-19. The specimen sequenced was peripheral blood. The CDR3 DNA reads as TGTGCCAGCAGCTTAGGGTGGCAGACAAACTATGGCTACACCTTC. Its translation: CASSLGWQTNYGYTF.